Following are 31 T cell receptor beta chains from one sample sequenced in a study of blood T cell repertoires in COVID-19. Profiling relied on immunoSEQ multiplex PCR, and the TCRdb table lists in-frame clones only, not all of them. Among over 200,000 clones, approximately 79% were seen once, and the ten largest hold around 5.1%. Sequenced material: peripheral blood. Receptors were obtained from a human donor in a cohort sampled during active COVID-19.

The chain combines TRBV11-3 with TRBJ1-5, with D tentatively TRBD1 (6 bases). From germline, CDR1 is SGHNT and CDR2 YENEEA. The CDR3 has 14 amino acids. The germline V and J ends were trimmed by 1 base and 5 bases, with 9 bases remaining between them. This CDR3 reads CASSLGKGDQPQHF. DNA of the CDR3: TGTGCCAGCAGCTTAGGGAAGGGGGATCAGCCCCAGCATTTT.

J is TRBJ2-7 and V is TRBV28; D remains unclear. There are 10 residues in the CDR3. V was cut by 9 bases and J by 3 bases, with 6 bases left in between. CDR1 is MDHEN, CDR2 SYDVKM, per germline. The CDR3 DNA reads as TGTGCCAGTGCTAGCTACGAGCAGTACTTC. Translated, it gives CASASYEQYF.

V usage is TRBV19 and J usage is TRBJ2-7, with 8 bases lining up with TRBD1. V lost 6 bases and J lost 1; bases outside the gene matches: 11. Germline V gene lookup returns CDR1 LNHDA and CDR2 SQIVND (reference sequence). The CDR3 is made up of 16 amino acids. The CDR3: CASRPSLDRASYEQYF. CDR3 bases: TGTGCCAGTAGACCATCGTTGGACAGGGCTTCCTACGAGCAGTACTTC.

The V call is TRBV18, the J call TRBJ1-5, with a possible D match to TRBD1 (5 bases). CDR1 is KGHSH and CDR2 is LQKENI in the germline V gene. Trimming shortened V by 6 bases and J by 0 bases, and 9 bases separated the two germline ends. The CDR3 has 14 residues. The CDR3 spells CASSPGVSNQPQHF. Written as DNA, the CDR3 is TGTGCCAGCTCCCCGGGGGTTAGCAATCAGCCCCAGCATTTT.

V and J are TRBV5-8 and TRBJ1-2, with a possible D match to TRBD1 (5 bases). The CDR3 covers 12 residues. The germline V and J ends were trimmed by 2 bases and 3 bases, with 5 bases remaining between them. CDR1 SGHTS and CDR2 YDEGEE come from the germline V gene. The CDR3 sequence is CASSFRDYGYTF. CDR3 coding DNA: TGTGCCAGCAGCTTCAGGGACTATGGCTACACCTTC.

The J gene is TRBJ1-1, the V gene TRBV6-5, with 7 bases matching TRBD1. V was clipped by 8 bases and J by 1 base; unmatched bases: 4. Germline CDR1 reads MNHEY; CDR2 reads SVGAGI. The CDR3 sequence is 13 residues long. The CDR3 coding sequence is TGTGCCAGCTACAGGGGTGGGAACACTGAAGCTTTCTTT. Its protein product is CASYRGGNTEAFF.

V and J are TRBV4-1 and TRBJ1-1, with D uncertain. This CDR3 is built from 15 residues. Deletions cut 4 bases from V and 2 bases from J, with 14 bases between. Germline V CDR1 and CDR2: MGHRA, YSYEKL. The CDR3 DNA reads TGCGCCAGCAGCCCCGAGGCTAGTCGAAACACTGAAGCTTTCTTT. Its protein is CASSPEASRNTEAFF.

The J gene is TRBJ1-5, the V gene TRBV5-1; D unclear. Germline CDR1 SGHRS, CDR2 YFSETQ. The CDR3 is 15 amino acids. Trimming removed 0 bases at V and 2 bases at J, with 9 bases between. The DNA of the CDR3 is TGCGCCAGCAGCTTGGAGGGAGGGCGCAATCAGCCCCAGCATTTT. Translation: CASSLEGGRNQPQHF.

V and J are TRBV7-9 and TRBJ2-2, with D unclear. CDR3 length equals 15 residues. From germline, CDR1 is SEHNR and CDR2 FQNEAQ (reference sequence). Trimming pared 5 bases from V and 0 bases from J, leaving 10 bases between. CDR3 in DNA: TGTGCCAGCAGCGGTGGGCTAACGAACACCGGGGAGCTGTTTTTT. It yields the protein CASSGGLTNTGELFF.

The genes are TRBV6-2 or TRBV6-3 and TRBJ2-1; 9 bases fit TRBD1. The ends lost 5 bases at V and 6 bases at J; junction bases unmatched: 5. The CDR3 has 14 amino acids. The germline CDR1 and CDR2 sequences are MNHEY and SVGEGT. The CDR3 loop reads CASSRQGVGNEQFF. Written as DNA, the CDR3 is TGTGCCAGCAGTCGACAGGGGGTAGGCAATGAGCAGTTCTTC.

The chain uses TRBV28 and TRBJ2-2; D is undetermined. CDR1 is MDHEN, CDR2 SYDVKM, per germline. V gave up 8 bases and J gave up 1 base, with 8 bases separating them. CDR3 length: 13 residues. CDR3 region: CASHSMNTGELFF. The DNA for the CDR3 is TGTGCCAGCCACTCCATGAACACCGGGGAGCTGTTTTTT.

The V and J genes are TRBV28 and TRBJ1-1; TRBD1 matches 8 bases. This CDR3 contains 15 residues. Germline trimming cut 5 bases from V and 4 bases from J; bases unmatched to any gene: 9. The germline V gene has CDR1 MDHEN and CDR2 SYDVKM. CDR3 protein: CASSLNRGRSTEAFF. CDR3 bases: TGTGCCAGCAGTCTGAACAGGGGGAGAAGCACTGAAGCTTTCTTT.

The chain links TRBV12-3 or TRBV12-4 to TRBJ2-3; D may be TRBD1 (5 bases). CDR3 length: 13 residues. Trimming pared 5 bases from V and 5 bases from J, leaving 11 bases between. The CDR3 region is CASSVTGLDTQYF. CDR3 coding DNA: TGTGCCAGCAGTGTTACAGGCTTAGATACGCAGTATTTT.

V and J are TRBV28 and TRBJ2-7, with D tentatively TRBD2 (6 bases). V was trimmed by 4 bases and J by 0 bases, leaving 7 bases between them. The CDR3 has 13 amino acids. CDR1 is MDHEN and CDR2 is SYDVKM in the germline V gene. The CDR3 bases are TGTGCCAGCAGTTGGCGGGGCTCCTACGAGCAGTACTTC. Its translation is CASSWRGSYEQYF.

This rearrangement joins TRBV21-1 to TRBJ2-3; no DNA check was done on the table's D call, TRBD2. TRBV21-1 is marked as a pseudogene. This CDR3 comprises 16 residues. The CDR3 loop is CASSSLLAGPQSTQYF. The CDR3 coding sequence is TGTGCCAGCAGCTCTTTACTAGCGGGGCCCCAGTCCACGCAGTATTTT.

This clone showed up just once. The chain links TRBV6-5 to TRBJ1-5; D remains ambiguous. V was cut by 0 bases and J by 3 bases, with 9 bases left in between. The CDR3 runs 15 residues. Germline V gene lookup returns CDR1 MNHEY and CDR2 SVGAGI. The CDR3 here is CASSYSGDNNQPQHF. Written as DNA, the CDR3 is TGTGCCAGCAGTTACTCCGGGGATAACAATCAGCCCCAGCATTTT.

This chain joins TRBV6-5 and TRBJ2-1, with 9 bases identical to TRBD2. CDR3 length: 15 residues. Trimming took 6 bases from V and 4 from J; bases not matched to a gene: 7. Per germline, CDR1 MNHEY and CDR2 SVGAGI. The CDR3 spells CASRPLAGLYNEQFF. CDR3 nucleotide sequence: TGTGCCAGCAGACCTCTAGCGGGACTGTACAATGAGCAGTTCTTC.

CDR3 nucleotides: TGTGCCAGCGGCGGACAGGGGGCGAGACTAGCGGGACCTACAGATACGCAGTATTTT. It codes for CASGGQGARLAGPTDTQYF. The V gene is TRBV7-9, the J gene TRBJ2-3; the D gene could be TRBD1 or TRBD2 (11 bases each). The CDR3 consists of 19 residues. V dropped 8 bases and J dropped 3 bases, with 30 bases sitting between them. Germline loops: CDR1 SEHNR, CDR2 FQNEAQ (reference sequence).

This chain uses TRBV7-3 with TRBJ2-3; 10 positions agree with TRBD2. V was pared by 3 bases and J by 1 base, with 10 bases of the junction left unmatched. This CDR3 is 18 amino acids long. Germline V CDR1 and CDR2: SGHTA, FQGTGA. The CDR3 protein is CASSFFPGLAGGTDTQYF. The CDR3 DNA is TGTGCCAGCAGCTTTTTCCCGGGGCTAGCGGGAGGCACAGATACGCAGTATTTT.

For the CDR3, the DNA is TGTGCCAGCAGTTTTGGGCGGGCAGTTAGCAATCAGCCCCAGCATTTT. It is translated as CASSFGRAVSNQPQHF. The chain combines TRBV28 with TRBJ1-5; D uncertain. Germline CDR1 and CDR2: MDHEN and SYDVKM. The ends were cut back, 3 bases at V and 0 bases at J, with 12 bases in the middle. The CDR3 has 16 amino acids.

V and J are TRBV15 and TRBJ2-7; TRBD1 is a possible D gene (5 bases). The germline V gene encodes CDR1 LNHNV and CDR2 YYDKDF (reference sequence). V gave up 0 bases and J gave up 0 bases, with 9 bases separating them. The length of the CDR3 is 15 residues. The CDR3 DNA reads as TGTGCCACCAGCAGAGACAGGGCCCTCTCCTACGAGCAGTACTTC. Protein sequence: CATSRDRALSYEQYF.

This clone was detected once. The chain links TRBV9 to TRBJ2-1; TRBD2 aligns across 14 bases. V shed 2 bases, J shed 7 bases, and the junction held 14 bases outside the gene matches. CDR1 and CDR2 from the germline V gene are SGDLS and YYNGEE. This CDR3 has 19 amino acids. The CDR3 DNA reads TGTGCCAGCAGCGTGGATCGTCCCGGGACTAGCGGGAGTAGGAATGAGCAGTTCTTC. Translation: CASSVDRPGTSGSRNEQFF.

The rearrangement links TRBV28 to TRBJ1-5; 7 bases fit TRBD1. The CDR3 contains 13 residues. V lost 2 bases, J lost 8 bases, and 3 bases stayed unmatched. Germline assignment: CDR1 MDHEN and CDR2 SYDVKM. Here the CDR3 reads CASSLDRVKPQHF. The CDR3 nucleotides read TGTGCCAGCAGTTTAGACAGGGTAAAGCCCCAGCATTTT. Complete variable domain (other parts from reference TRBV28 and TRBJ1-5): DVKVTQSSRYLVKRTGEKVFLECVQDMDHENMFWYRQDPGLGLRLIYFSYDVKMKEKGDIPEGYSVSREKKERFSLILESASTNQTSMYLCASSLDRVKPQHFGDGTRLSIL.

This rearrangement joins TRBV5-5 to TRBJ1-3; D unclear. Trimming pared 2 bases from V and 0 bases from J, leaving 9 bases between. CDR3 length: 15 residues. Germline CDR1 SGHKS, CDR2 YYEKEE (reference sequence). CDR3 protein: CASSLQPFSGNTIYF. In DNA, the CDR3 is TGTGCCAGCAGCTTACAACCCTTCTCTGGAAACACCATATATTTT.

This clone has a handful of counts. V gene TRBV7-2 combines with J gene TRBJ2-7; no reliable D call. The germline gives CDR1 SGHTA, CDR2 FQGNSA. This CDR3 contains 13 residues. The V gene lost 1 base and the J gene lost 9 bases, with 13 bases spanning the gap. The CDR3, as DNA: TGTGCCAGCAGCTTAGAAAACGGGTCCCGGCAGTACTTC. Protein sequence: CASSLENGSRQYF.

This chain links TRBV19 with TRBJ1-1; possible D gene TRBD1, 6 bases. The V and J ends lost 6 bases and 1 base respectively, with 15 bases between them. Germline-derived CDR1 and CDR2 are LNHDA and SQIVND (reference sequence). The CDR3 runs to 15 residues. Written as DNA, the CDR3 is TGTGCCAGTAGAGGCGGGGGGACACAGAACACTGAAGCTTTCTTT. Residues: CASRGGGTQNTEAFF.

The chain couples TRBV6-5 to TRBJ1-6, with 9 bases matching TRBD1. J was trimmed by 7 bases and V by 6 bases; bases with no gene match: 7. This CDR3 is 15 amino acids long. From germline, CDR1 is MNHEY and CDR2 SVGAGI. The CDR3 nucleotides are TGTGCCAGCAGGGGCCAAGGACAGGGGAATTCACCCCTCCACTTT. Its protein is CASRGQGQGNSPLHF.

V and J are TRBV2 and TRBJ1-1, with no clear D. The CDR3 has 15 amino acids. The germline CDR1 and CDR2 sequences are SNHLY and FYNNEI. Trimming shortened V by 6 bases and J by 0 bases, and 14 bases separated the two germline ends. CDR3 sequence: CASRPPRGVNTEAFF. The CDR3 DNA follows: TGTGCCAGCAGACCTCCTCGCGGGGTGAACACTGAAGCTTTCTTT.

With respect to this clone: Within the sample, other DNA sequences also encode this same CDR3. The V gene is TRBV7-3, the J gene TRBJ2-1; 7 bases line up with TRBD2. V was pared by 4 bases and J by 0 bases, with 3 bases of the junction left unmatched. From germline, CDR1 is SGHTA and CDR2 FQGTGA. CDR3 length: 15 residues. The CDR3 region is CASSSGLGSYNEQFF. CDR3 DNA sequence: TGTGCCAGCAGCTCCGGACTAGGCTCCTACAATGAGCAGTTCTTC.

This rearrangement joins TRBV3-1 (or the pseudogene TRBV3-2) to TRBJ2-7; D uncertain. The CDR3 extends over 11 amino acids. The V end was cut by 1 base, the J end by 6 bases, with 4 bases between. In germline, CDR1 is LGHDT, CDR2 YNNKEL (reference sequence). The CDR3 loop reads CASSQASEQYF. The CDR3 nucleotides read TGTGCCAGCAGCCAAGCCTCCGAGCAGTACTTC.

This clone has just a few counts. V and J are TRBV5-6 and TRBJ2-7; TRBD1 aligns across 8 bases. Trimming removed 4 bases from V and 0 bases from J; junction bases left unmatched: 6. The CDR3 is made up of 15 amino acids. Germline V gene data show CDR1 as SGHDT and CDR2 as YYEEEE. The CDR3 DNA is TGTGCCAGCAGCCGCCGGGACAGGTACTCCTACGAGCAGTACTTC. As protein: CASSRRDRYSYEQYF.